A single sample gave rise to the 18 T cell receptor beta chains below, sequenced in a study of cytomegalovirus exposure and HLA in healthy donors. Profiled with immunoSEQ multiplex PCR; TCRdb holds only in-frame clones, not every one. The sample has roughly 68,000 clones; about 96% are singletons. Sequencing used PBMCs. The receptors originated from a man aged 18-30 years in good health and CMV-seronegative.

The chain couples TRBV18 to TRBJ1-4; the D is unclear. Trimming took 6 bases from V and 0 from J, leaving 14 bases between them. This CDR3 is 16 amino acids long. Germline values: CDR1 KGHSH, CDR2 LQKENI. The CDR3 region is CASSLGPLTTNEKLFF. In DNA, the CDR3 is TGTGCCAGCTCCCTCGGTCCCCTCACAACTAATGAAAAACTGTTTTTT.

This clone was recorded once. The J gene is TRBJ2-7, the V gene TRBV11-2, with 14 bases aligning to TRBD2. The V gene end was trimmed by 4 bases and the J gene end by 2 bases; junction bases not matched to a gene: 7. CDR1 SGHAT and CDR2 FQNNGV come from the germline V gene. The CDR3 has 17 residues. CDR3 DNA: TGTGCCAGCAGCTCCGCCGCGGGACTAGCGGGAGCCTACGAGCAGTACTTC. Its translation is CASSSAAGLAGAYEQYF.

This clone occurred once. The chain recombines TRBV7-9 with TRBJ2-1, with TRBD2 matching over 9 bases. This CDR3 has 16 residues. Losses at the gene ends were 4 bases for V and 7 bases for J; bases not matched to a gene: 11. Germline-derived CDR1 and CDR2 are SEHNR and FQNEAQ (reference sequence). The DNA for the CDR3 is TGTGCCAGCAGCTCTGCCGGGACTAGCAGGGGGAATGAGCAGTTCTTC. Protein product: CASSSAGTSRGNEQFF.

The chain uses TRBV11-3 and TRBJ2-1, with D tentatively TRBD2 (5 bases). CDR3 length: 14 amino acids. The ends were cut back, 1 base at V and 5 bases at J, with 9 bases in the middle. CDR1 is SGHNT and CDR2 is YENEEA in the germline V gene. The CDR3 sequence is CASSLGGRHNEQFF. In nucleotides, the CDR3 is TGTGCCAGCAGCTTAGGAGGGCGCCACAATGAGCAGTTCTTC.

The chain joins TRBV6-6 to TRBJ1-1; 10 bases align to TRBD1. The ends lost 5 bases at V and 5 bases at J; junction bases unmatched: 8. The germline V gene has CDR1 MNHNY and CDR2 SVGAGI (reference sequence). The CDR3 covers 15 residues. The CDR3: CASSPKGQGSTEAFF. The CDR3, as DNA: TGTGCCAGCAGTCCCAAGGGACAGGGGAGTACTGAAGCTTTCTTT.

The chain employs TRBV6-5 and TRBJ1-2, with a weak D call TRBD1 (6 bases). This CDR3 is 11 amino acids long. V was clipped by 5 bases and J by 8 bases, with 9 bases between them. Germline-derived CDR1 and CDR2 are MNHEY and SVGAGI. In DNA, the CDR3 is TGTGCCAGCAGTAACAGGGCCGGCTACACCTTC. This sequence encodes CASSNRAGYTF.

The V gene is TRBV6-5, the J gene TRBJ1-2; D not certain. Germline loops: CDR1 MNHEY, CDR2 SVGAGI. Trimming removed 5 bases at V and 4 bases at J, with 14 bases between. This CDR3 region has 14 residues. The DNA of the CDR3 is TGTGCCAGCAGTACAGAGGGCAACCGCTATGGCTACACCTTC. Translation gives CASSTEGNRYGYTF.

This chain links TRBV27 with TRBJ2-3, with a possible D match to TRBD1 (6 bases). The CDR3 has 14 residues. Trimming took 5 bases from V and 3 from J, leaving 12 bases between them. CDR1 and CDR2 (germline): MNHEY, SMNVEV (reference sequence). CDR3 loop: CASSVAGTTDTQYF. The CDR3 coding sequence is TGTGCCAGCAGTGTCGCCGGGACAACAGATACGCAGTATTTT.

V usage is TRBV10-3 and J usage is TRBJ1-6, with D perhaps TRBD1 (6 bases). Germline V gene sequence: CDR1 ENHRY, CDR2 SYGVKD. The CDR3 sequence is 13 residues long. V lost 5 bases to trimming and J lost 9 bases, with 11 bases between them. CDR3: CAISTGQSSPLHF. The CDR3 DNA reads TGTGCCATCAGTACCGGACAGTCTTCACCCCTCCACTTT.

The chain combines TRBV2 with TRBJ1-2; D is perhaps TRBD1 (5 bases). Trimming took 7 bases from V and 2 from J, leaving 14 bases between them. The V gene's germline CDR1 is SNHLY and CDR2 FYNNEI. This CDR3 has 14 residues. The CDR3 bases are TGTGCCAGCACCGATCGGGGGTCGAACTATGGCTACACCTTC. Translating it yields CASTDRGSNYGYTF.

V usage is TRBV7-8 and J usage is TRBJ1-4, with a weak D call TRBD1 (6 bases). The CDR3 spans 16 residues. Trimming stripped 5 bases from V and 0 bases from J, with 13 bases between. The V gene's germline CDR1 is SGHVS and CDR2 FQNEAQ. The CDR3 protein is CASSRYRVPTNEKLFF. CDR3 DNA: TGTGCCAGCAGCAGATACAGGGTGCCAACTAATGAAAAACTGTTTTTT. Full variable domain (outside the CDR3, taken from reference TRBV7-8 and TRBJ1-4): GAGVSQSPRYKVAKRGQDVALRCDPISGHVSLFWYQQALGQGPEFLTYFQNEAQLDKSGLPSDRFFAERPEGSVSTLKIQRTQQEDSAVYLCASSRYRVPTNEKLFFGSGTQLSVL.

The V call is TRBV19, the J call TRBJ2-1, with 7 bases fitting TRBD2. CDR3 length: 14 amino acids. Germline values: CDR1 LNHDA, CDR2 SQIVND (reference sequence). Trimming removed 6 bases from V and 12 bases from J; junction bases left unmatched: 14. The CDR3 sequence is CASSPSGITRGQFF. For the CDR3, the DNA is TGTGCCAGTAGCCCAAGCGGGATCACCCGGGGGCAGTTCTTC. The variable domain in full, completed from reference TRBV19 and TRBJ2-1, reads DGGITQSPKYLFRKEGQNVTLSCEQNLNHDAMYWYRQDPGQGLRLIYYSQIVNDFQKGDIAEGYSVSREKKESFPLTVTSAQKNPTAFYLCASSPSGITRGQFFGPGTRLTVL.

The chain employs TRBV9 and TRBJ2-2, with 7 positions matching TRBD1. The ends lost 3 bases at V and 4 bases at J; junction bases unmatched: 9. This CDR3 contains 16 residues. Germline-derived CDR1 and CDR2 are SGDLS and YYNGEE. The CDR3 loop reads CASSGSTGQATGELFF. In DNA, the CDR3 is TGTGCCAGCAGCGGATCCACTGGACAGGCCACCGGGGAGCTGTTTTTT.

The chain links TRBV28 to TRBJ2-1, with a tentative D call TRBD2 (5 bases). This CDR3 is built from 15 residues. Trimming cost V 5 bases and J 12 bases, with 23 bases left between them. Germline V gives CDR1 MDHEN, CDR2 SYDVKM. The CDR3 nucleotides are TGTGCCAGCAGTACTTGGGAGTCTCTGACCGAAGGGCAGTTCTTC. This codes for CASSTWESLTEGQFF.

This clone occurred once. The rearrangement links TRBV28 to TRBJ2-7; D perhaps matches TRBD1 (6 bases). Trimming stripped 3 bases from V and 2 bases from J, with 11 bases between. The CDR3 totals 14 residues. Germline V lookup: CDR1 MDHEN, CDR2 SYDVKM. CDR3 residues: CASSLYRAPYEQYF. CDR3 bases: TGTGCCAGCAGTTTGTACAGGGCCCCCTACGAGCAGTACTTC. Variable domain in full (rest from reference TRBV28 and TRBJ2-7): DVKVTQSSRYLVKRTGEKVFLECVQDMDHENMFWYRQDPGLGLRLIYFSYDVKMKEKGDIPEGYSVSREKKERFSLILESASTNQTSMYLCASSLYRAPYEQYFGPGTRLTVT.

The gene calls are TRBV9 and TRBJ2-3; D unclear. V was pared by 0 bases and J by 4 bases, with 9 bases between. In germline, CDR1 is SGDLS, CDR2 YYNGEE. The length of the CDR3 is 14 residues. CDR3 loop: CASSVGRAADTQYF. The CDR3 nucleotides are TGTGCCAGCAGCGTAGGTCGCGCGGCAGATACGCAGTATTTT.

CDR3 sequence: CASHARLGTDTQYF. In DNA form, the CDR3 reads TGCGCCAGCCATGCTAGGCTGGGCACAGATACGCAGTATTTT. The chain couples TRBV4-1 to TRBJ2-3; D is unresolved. The CDR3 has 14 amino acids. Trimming removed 8 bases from V and 1 base from J, with 13 bases in between. From germline, CDR1 is MGHRA and CDR2 YSYEKL.

CDR3 bases: TGTGCCATCAGTGACGGCTATGGCTACACCTTC. Translating it yields CAISDGYGYTF. The chain combines TRBV10-3 with TRBJ1-2, with D unresolved. CDR1 and CDR2 from the germline V gene are ENHRY and SYGVKD. The CDR3 consists of 11 residues. V was trimmed by 3 bases and J by 4 bases, leaving 3 bases between them.